This record concerns one T cell receptor (beta chain) sequence. Its recognized antigen is unknown. A junction end diverges from the germline sequence, so it may reflect a read error. Profiling of TCR beta VDJ combinations and CDR3 sequences used genomic DNA as the template. TCR repertoire sequencing was run on an Illumina HiSeq 2000. The paper's processing steps were these. TRBV/TRBJ rearrangement plots, CDR3 size and DJ length profiles, and Simpson's diversity index were used to evaluate the repertoires. The most abundant DNA sequence in the deep sequencing data was defined as the immunodominant clone. CDR3 amino acid sequences were checked for sharing across subjects and were also compared against the VDJdb database and published repertoires. TCRdb's own reprocessing of the public reads used fastp at Q25 and MiXCR and kept productive beta chains. All rows with the same CDR3 protein become a single entry with the most common DNA and genes. These V and J calls rely on TCRdb rather than the paper's analysis. The sample includes roughly 250,000 distinct CDR3 sequences, with 82% observed a single time. The leading ten clones occupy 40% to 55% of the sample.

The data originate from a study of CD8+CD57+ T cells in acquired aplastic anemia (dated by TCRdb to 2017 to 2018). In terms of the full investigation: On average, sorted CD4+ and CD8+ cells yielded approximately 3 ug of extracted DNA, with a range of about 0.19 to 30 ug. CD8+CD57+ expansion was defined as a frequency above the mean frequency observed in healthy subjects.

Expansion of CD8+CD57+ cells had been shown by flow cytometry in the patients chosen for sequencing. All patients had severe acquired aplastic anemia diagnosed by International Study of Aplastic Anemia and Agranulocytosis and Camitta criteria. No patient had received any therapy when blood was sampled. In the study, sorted CD4+ and CD8+ blood T cells from patients with severe aplastic anemia and from healthy subjects underwent deep sequencing of TCR repertoires. Patients were enrolled in the USA under clinicaltrials.gov protocols 00001620, 01623167, 00001397, 00071045, 00081523 and 00961064. Ficoll-Paque density gradient centrifugation was used to isolate peripheral blood mononuclear cells. Before DNA extraction, CD4+ and CD8+ T cells were sorted with FACS or magnetic beads. Beyond this particular receptor, the publication reports: Roughly 30 CD8+ CDR3 sequences were shared between patients and controls but appeared highly expressed in patients and within their immunodominant clones. CD8+ Simpson's diversity did not differ significantly between patients and healthy controls (P=0.060).

CDR1 and CDR2 were assigned from the germline V gene as SGHTA and FQGNSA. Taken from cysteine to phenylalanine, the CDR3 has 12 residues. CDR3 DNA is the only sequence kept; it has 36 bases, read in frame from the first base. The sequenced material came from sorted CD4+, CD8+, or CD8+CD57+ T cells (not recorded which) from PBMCs. The chain employs TRBV7-2 and TRBJ2-4, with 8 central nucleotides matching TRBD2. The TCR comes from a human donor with aplastic anemia. CDR3 loop: CASSVAGSTQYF. The nucleotide sequence is given as TGTGCCAGCAGCGTAGCGGGGAGTACGCAGTACTTC.